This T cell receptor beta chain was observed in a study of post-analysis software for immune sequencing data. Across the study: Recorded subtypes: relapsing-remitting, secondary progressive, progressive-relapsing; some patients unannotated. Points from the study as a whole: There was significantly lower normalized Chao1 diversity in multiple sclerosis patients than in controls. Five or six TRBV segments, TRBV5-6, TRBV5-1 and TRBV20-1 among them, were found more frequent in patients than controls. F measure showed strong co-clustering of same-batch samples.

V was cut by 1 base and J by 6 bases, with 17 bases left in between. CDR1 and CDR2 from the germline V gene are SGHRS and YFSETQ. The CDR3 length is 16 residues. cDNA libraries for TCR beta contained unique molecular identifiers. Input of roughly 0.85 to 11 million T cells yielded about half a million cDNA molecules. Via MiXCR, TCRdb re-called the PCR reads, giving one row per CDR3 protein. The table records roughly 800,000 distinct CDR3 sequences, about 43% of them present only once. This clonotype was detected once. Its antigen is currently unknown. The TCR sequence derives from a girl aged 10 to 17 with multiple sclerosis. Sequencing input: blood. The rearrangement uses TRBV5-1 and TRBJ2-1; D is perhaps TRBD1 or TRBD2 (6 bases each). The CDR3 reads CASSLPTLGGSNEQFF. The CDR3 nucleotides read TGCGCCAGCAGCTTGCCGACCTTGGGGGGCAGCAATGAGCAGTTCTTC.